This T cell receptor beta chain comes out of a study of shared clonotypes between healthy human individuals. As for the study in general: Three plates each covered CD4 naive and memory; CD8 naive two, CD8 memory one.

From germline, CDR1 is SGHRS and CDR2 YFSETQ. V dropped 4 bases and J dropped 4 bases, with 9 bases sitting between them. This CDR3 contains 12 residues. Researchers divided each subset's genomic DNA evenly across several immunoSEQ plates. Sequencing was performed with immunoSEQ multiplex PCR; in TCRdb, only in-frame clones are kept and a portion is missing. This sample has approximately 2.3 million clones, with more than 85% found just once. Sequenced: naive CD4+ T cells from PBMCs. The subset is: CD45RA+ positively selected. This clonotype was obtained from a man between 18 and 35 years old in good health. Some clones in this sample may be carry-over from other donors' samples. The chain is built from TRBV5-1 and TRBJ2-7; D assignment may be TRBD1 or TRBD2 (5 bases each). CDR3 DNA sequence: TGCGCCAGCAGCAGGGACGGATACGAGCAGTACTTC. Translated, it gives CASSRDGYEQYF.